Detailed here is one TCR beta chain. The sample originates from a study of blood T cell repertoires in COVID-19. This CDR3 region has 13 residues. The V gene lost 3 bases and the J gene lost 2 bases, with 7 bases spanning the gap. Sequencing used immunoSEQ multiplex PCR; TCRdb keeps in-frame clones, though not all of them. The sample lists about 200,000 clones; approximately 80% were seen once. This TCR came from a human donor in a cohort sampled during active COVID-19. The source material was peripheral blood. This chain joins TRBV12-3 or TRBV12-4 and TRBJ2-5; D not certain. CDR3 coding DNA: TGTGCCAGCAGTTTGAGGATTCAAGAGACCCAGTACTTC. Its protein product is CASSLRIQETQYF.